This entry lists 4 T cell receptor beta chains sequenced from one sample in a study of T-cell memory formation after mild COVID-19. TCRdb recomputed calls from the 5' RACE reads with MiXCR, one row per CDR3 protein. The repertoire has about 430,000 distinct CDR3 sequences, approximately 18% of them found once; the top ten carry about a fifth. The sample taken for sequencing was PBMCs or a T cell subset sorted from them (not recorded which). The receptor source for this set is a man aged 18 to 29 who had mild COVID-19 (a few samples of this study predate the infection). Cell type and time point are not known.

This clonotype was seen more than once but under ten times. The V call is TRBV28, the J call TRBJ2-4, with D uncertain. CDR1 and CDR2 (germline): MDHEN, SYDVKM. Trimming removed 5 bases at V and 1 base at J, with 15 bases between. CDR3 length: 16 amino acids. CDR3 DNA: TGTGCCAGCAGTCCCCCCCCGGTGGGGGCCAAAAACATTCAGTACTTC. Amino acids: CASSPPPVGAKNIQYF. The complete variable domain, with remaining parts taken from reference TRBV28 and TRBJ2-4, reads DVKVTQSSRYLVKRTGEKVFLECVQDMDHENMFWYRQDPGLGLRLIYFSYDVKMKEKGDIPEGYSVSREKKERFSLILESASTNQTSMYLCASSPPPVGAKNIQYFGAGTRLSVL.

This clonotype has ten or more counts. J is TRBJ2-1 and V is TRBV5-1, with 14 bases that match TRBD2. Germline assignment: CDR1 SGHRS and CDR2 YFSETQ. With 5 bases clipped from V and 1 base from J, the junction kept 8 bases outside the gene matches. The CDR3 contains 18 residues. The CDR3 DNA follows: TGCGCCAGCAGTGTAGGACTAGCGGGGGGTTCATCCTACAATGAGCAGTTCTTC. Its protein is CASSVGLAGGSSYNEQFF.

This clonotype has more than one count but fewer than ten. The V and J genes are TRBV25-1 and TRBJ2-1, with 8 nucleotides matching TRBD2. After removal of 4 bases from V and 9 bases from J, the junction contained 2 bases not matched to a gene. The CDR3 is 12 amino acids. Germline-derived CDR1 and CDR2 are MGHDK and SYGVNS. CDR3 DNA sequence: TGTGCCAGCAGTGTGACTAGCGCTGAGCAGTTCTTC. Translating gives CASSVTSAEQFF.

Only a few counts were recorded for this clonotype. The gene calls are TRBV14 and TRBJ2-7; either TRBD1 or TRBD2 may fit D (5 bases each). The V and J ends lost 6 bases and 0 bases respectively, with 18 bases between them. The CDR3 has 16 residues. The V gene's germline CDR1 is SGHDN and CDR2 FVKESK. CDR3 sequence: CASRCGDLAPSYEQYV. CDR3 coding DNA: TGTGCCAGCAGGTGTGGGGACCTGGCTCCCTCCTACGAGCAGTACGTC.